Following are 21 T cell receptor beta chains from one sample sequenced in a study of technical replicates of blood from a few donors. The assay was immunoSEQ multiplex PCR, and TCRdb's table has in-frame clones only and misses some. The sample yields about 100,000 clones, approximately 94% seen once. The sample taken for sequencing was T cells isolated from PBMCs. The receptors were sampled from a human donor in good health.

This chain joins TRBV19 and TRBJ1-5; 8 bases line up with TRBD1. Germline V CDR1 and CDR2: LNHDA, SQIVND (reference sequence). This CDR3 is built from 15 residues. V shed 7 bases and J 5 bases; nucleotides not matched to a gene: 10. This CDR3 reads CASNRQGRTDQPQHF. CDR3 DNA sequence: TGTGCCAGTAACCGACAGGGGCGAACAGATCAGCCCCAGCATTTT.

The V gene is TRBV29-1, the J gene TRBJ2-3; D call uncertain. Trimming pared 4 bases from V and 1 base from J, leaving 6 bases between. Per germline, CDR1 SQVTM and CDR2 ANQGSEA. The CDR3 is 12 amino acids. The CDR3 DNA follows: TGCAGCGTTGTAAGCGGCACAGATACGCAGTATTTT. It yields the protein CSVVSGTDTQYF.

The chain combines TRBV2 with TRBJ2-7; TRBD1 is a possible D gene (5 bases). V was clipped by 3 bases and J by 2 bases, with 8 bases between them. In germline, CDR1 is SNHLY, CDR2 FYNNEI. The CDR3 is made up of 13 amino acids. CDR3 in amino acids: CASSETDPYEQYF. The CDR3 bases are TGTGCCAGCAGTGAGACAGATCCCTACGAGCAGTACTTC.

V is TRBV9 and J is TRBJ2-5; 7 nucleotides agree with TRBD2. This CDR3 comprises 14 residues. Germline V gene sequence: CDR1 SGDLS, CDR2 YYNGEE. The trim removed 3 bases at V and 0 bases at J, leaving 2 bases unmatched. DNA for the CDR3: TGTGCCAGCAGCGGGGGGGGGTACCAAGAGACCCAGTACTTC. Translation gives CASSGGGYQETQYF.

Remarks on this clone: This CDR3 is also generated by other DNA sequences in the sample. This chain's CDR3 is CASSSGQGLGYTF. The CDR3 bases are TGTGCCAGTAGTTCCGGGCAGGGCCTTGGCTACACCTTC. V gene TRBV19 combines with J gene TRBJ1-2; tentatively, D is TRBD1 (5 bases). V shed 5 bases and J shed 7 bases, with 14 bases lying between them. The CDR3 covers 13 residues. The V gene's germline CDR1 is LNHDA and CDR2 SQIVND (reference sequence).

The CDR3 DNA sequence: TGCGCCAGCAGCCAGGTCAACAGGGGGCGATCCAGAAACACCATATATTTT. Translating gives CASSQVNRGRSRNTIYF. The chain uses TRBV4-1 and TRBJ1-3, with TRBD1 matching over 9 bases. The CDR3 is 17 residues long. Germline V lookup: CDR1 MGHRA, CDR2 YSYEKL. The V and J ends lost 3 bases and 5 bases, in that order; junction bases with no gene match: 11.

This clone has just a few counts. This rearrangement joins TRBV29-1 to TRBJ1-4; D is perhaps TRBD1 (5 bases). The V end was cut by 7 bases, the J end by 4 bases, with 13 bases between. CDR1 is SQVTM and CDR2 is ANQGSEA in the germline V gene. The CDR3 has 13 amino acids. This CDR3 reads CSAQGGNNEKLFF. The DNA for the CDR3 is TGCAGCGCCCAGGGTGGTAATAATGAAAAACTGTTTTTT.

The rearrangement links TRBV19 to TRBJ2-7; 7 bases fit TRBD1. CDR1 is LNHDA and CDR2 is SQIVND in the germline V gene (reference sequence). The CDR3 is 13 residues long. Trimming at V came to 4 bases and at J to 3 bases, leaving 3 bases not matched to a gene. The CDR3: CASSRGQSYEQYF. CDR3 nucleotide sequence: TGTGCCAGTAGTAGGGGACAGAGCTACGAGCAGTACTTC.

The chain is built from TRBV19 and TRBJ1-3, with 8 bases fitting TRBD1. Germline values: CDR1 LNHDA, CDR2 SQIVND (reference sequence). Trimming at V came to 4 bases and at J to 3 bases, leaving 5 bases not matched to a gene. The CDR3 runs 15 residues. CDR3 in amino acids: CASSTRQGYGNTIYF. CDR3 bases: TGTGCCAGTAGTACGAGACAGGGGTATGGAAACACCATATATTTT.

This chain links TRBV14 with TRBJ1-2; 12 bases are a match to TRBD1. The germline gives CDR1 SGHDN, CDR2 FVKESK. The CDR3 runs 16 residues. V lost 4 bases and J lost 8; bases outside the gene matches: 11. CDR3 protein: CASSPSGTGGARGYTF. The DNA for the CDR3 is TGTGCCAGCAGCCCTTCCGGGACAGGGGGCGCGCGGGGCTACACCTTC. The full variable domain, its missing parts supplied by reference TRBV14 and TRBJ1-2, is EAGVTQFPSHSVIEKGQTVTLRCDPISGHDNLYWYRRVMGKEIKFLLHFVKESKQDESGMPNNRFLAERTGGTYSTLKVQPAELEDSGVYFCASSPSGTGGARGYTFGSGTRLTVV.

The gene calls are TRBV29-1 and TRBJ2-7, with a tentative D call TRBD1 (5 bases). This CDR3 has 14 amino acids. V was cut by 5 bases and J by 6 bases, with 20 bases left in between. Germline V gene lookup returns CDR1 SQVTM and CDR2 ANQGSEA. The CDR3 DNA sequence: TGCAGCGTTCTTTCGGCAGGGAATTTTGCCGAGCAGTACTTC. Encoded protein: CSVLSAGNFAEQYF.

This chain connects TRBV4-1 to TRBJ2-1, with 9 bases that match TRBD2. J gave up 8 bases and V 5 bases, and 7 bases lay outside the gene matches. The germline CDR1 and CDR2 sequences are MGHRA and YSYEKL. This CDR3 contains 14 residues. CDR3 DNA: TGCGCCAGCAGCGGACTAGCGCTGGGCGATGAGCAGTTCTTC. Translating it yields CASSGLALGDEQFF.

CDR3: CASSDPSRGQAYEQYF. Written as DNA, the CDR3 is TGTGCCAGCAGCGATCCCAGCAGGGGGCAGGCCTACGAGCAGTACTTC. The genes are TRBV5-6 and TRBJ2-7; 8 nucleotides match TRBD1. The CDR3 covers 16 residues. Per germline, CDR1 SGHDT and CDR2 YYEEEE. The J segment lost 2 bases and the V segment lost 4 bases, leaving 11 bases of the junction unmatched.

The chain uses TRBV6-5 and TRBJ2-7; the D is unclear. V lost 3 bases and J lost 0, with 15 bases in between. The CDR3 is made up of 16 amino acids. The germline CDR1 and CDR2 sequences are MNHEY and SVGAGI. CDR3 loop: CASSYNIPPSSYEQYF. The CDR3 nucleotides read TGTGCCAGCAGTTATAACATTCCTCCAAGCTCCTACGAGCAGTACTTC.

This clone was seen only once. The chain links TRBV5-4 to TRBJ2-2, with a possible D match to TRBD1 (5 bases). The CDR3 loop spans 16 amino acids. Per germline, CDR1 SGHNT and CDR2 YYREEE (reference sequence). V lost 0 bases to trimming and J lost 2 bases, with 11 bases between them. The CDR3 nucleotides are TGTGCCAGCAGCTTGGGGGGCCTCCTCAACACCGGGGAGCTGTTTTTT. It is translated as CASSLGGLLNTGELFF. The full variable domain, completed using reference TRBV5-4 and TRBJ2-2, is ETGVTQSPTHLIKTRGQQVTLRCSSQSGHNTVSWYQQALGQGPQFIFQYYREEENGRGNFPPRFSGLQFPNYSSELNVNALELDDSALYLCASSLGGLLNTGELFFGEGSRLTVL.

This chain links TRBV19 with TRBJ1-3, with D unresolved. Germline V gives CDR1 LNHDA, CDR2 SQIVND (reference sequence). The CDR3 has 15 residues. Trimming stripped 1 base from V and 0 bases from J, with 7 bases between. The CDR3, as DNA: TGTGCCAGTAGTATAGCGGGAGTCTCTGGAAACACCATATATTTT. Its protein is CASSIAGVSGNTIYF.

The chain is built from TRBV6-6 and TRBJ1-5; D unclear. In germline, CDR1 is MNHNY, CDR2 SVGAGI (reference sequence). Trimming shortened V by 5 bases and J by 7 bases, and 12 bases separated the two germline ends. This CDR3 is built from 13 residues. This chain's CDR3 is CASSLHESQPQHF. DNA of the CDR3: TGTGCCAGCAGTCTCCATGAGAGCCAGCCCCAGCATTTT.

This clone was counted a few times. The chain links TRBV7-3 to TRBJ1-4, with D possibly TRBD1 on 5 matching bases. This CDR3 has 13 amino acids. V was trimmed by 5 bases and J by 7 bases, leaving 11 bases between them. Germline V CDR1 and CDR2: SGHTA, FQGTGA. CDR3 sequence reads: CASSRGFGEKLFF. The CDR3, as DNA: TGTGCCAGCAGCAGGGGTTTTGGTGAAAAACTGTTTTTT.

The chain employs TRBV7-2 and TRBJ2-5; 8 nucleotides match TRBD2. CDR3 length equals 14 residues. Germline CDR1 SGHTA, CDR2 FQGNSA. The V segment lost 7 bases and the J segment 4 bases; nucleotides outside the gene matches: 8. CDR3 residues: CASTSGGSRETQYF. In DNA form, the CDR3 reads TGTGCCAGCACCTCGGGGGGGTCCCGAGAGACCCAGTACTTC.

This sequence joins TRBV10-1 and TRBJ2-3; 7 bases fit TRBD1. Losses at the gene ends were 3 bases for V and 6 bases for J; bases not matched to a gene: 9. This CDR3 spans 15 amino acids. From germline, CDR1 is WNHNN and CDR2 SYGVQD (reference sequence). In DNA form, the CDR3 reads TGCGCCAGCAGTGAATCCCAGACAGGGTCCGATACGCAGTATTTT. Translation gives CASSESQTGSDTQYF.

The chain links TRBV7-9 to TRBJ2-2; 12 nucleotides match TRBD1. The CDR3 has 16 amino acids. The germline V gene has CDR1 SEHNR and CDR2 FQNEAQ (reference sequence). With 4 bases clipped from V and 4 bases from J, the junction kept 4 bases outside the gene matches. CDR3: CASSSGQGATTGELFF. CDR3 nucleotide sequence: TGTGCCAGCAGCTCGGGACAGGGGGCAACCACCGGGGAGCTGTTTTTT. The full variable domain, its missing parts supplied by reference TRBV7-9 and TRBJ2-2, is DTGVSQNPRHKITKRGQNVTFRCDPISEHNRLYWYRQTLGQGPEFLTYFQNEAQLEKSRLLSDRFSAERPKGSFSTLEIQRTEQGDSAMYLCASSSGQGATTGELFFGEGSRLTVL.